This section outlines one T cell receptor (beta chain) sequence together with its context. Antigen specificity is unknown. Cells were stimulated with CMV-infected fibroblast lysates at approximately 10 ug/mL. CD40L/CD69 double-negative CD45RO-high memory CD4+ T cells were collected. The sample belongs to a study of persistence of HIV-infected CD4 T cells. The libraries were made with immunoSEQ version 4 in survey mode. Only in-frame clones appear in the TCRdb table, and some are missing; sequencing was by immunoSEQ multiplex PCR. The data hold tens of thousands of clones, with 82% observed a single time. Germline values: CDR1 SEHNR, CDR2 FQNEAQ (reference sequence). V shed 4 bases and J 5 bases; nucleotides not matched to a gene: 0. This CDR3 is 13 amino acids long.

Sequenced material: CD4+ T cells sorted from PBMCs after approximately 20-hour stimulation, taken from a patient who received antiretroviral therapy. The clonotype comes from an adult woman with HIV who was CMV-seropositive. V and J are TRBV7-9 and TRBJ1-5; TRBD1 matches at 9 bases. The CDR3 region has the DNA TGTGCCAGCAGCTGGGACAGGGATCAGCCCCAGCATTTT. Translation gives CASSWDRDQPQHF. Combining the CDR3 with reference TRBV7-9 and TRBJ1-5 gives the whole variable domain DTGVSQNPRHKITKRGQNVTFRCDPISEHNRLYWYRQTLGQGPEFLTYFQNEAQLEKSRLLSDRFSAERPKGSFSTLEIQRTEQGDSAMYLCASSWDRDQPQHFGDGTRLSIL.